Listed here are 18 T cell receptor beta chains from one sample, sequenced in a study of spatial heterogeneity in lung cancer. Time point reported: sample taken at primary tumor resection. General study findings and limits: Higher tumor mutation counts went along with higher counts of expanded intratumoral alpha and beta TCRs.

TCRdb reprocessed the 5' RACE reads with MiXCR, giving one entry per CDR3 protein. There are several thousand distinct CDR3 sequences in the sample; approximately 7% occur only once, and 20% to 30% lies in the top ten. For these receptors, no antigen is known. The sample here was lung tumor tissue, taken at surgery. These receptors were obtained from a male donor with early-stage non-small cell lung cancer.

The table lists this clonotype with a few counts. The V gene is TRBV5-6, the J gene TRBJ1-6; D remains unclear. Germline CDR1 SGHDT, CDR2 YYEEEE. V shed 1 base and J shed 5 bases, with 13 bases lying between them. CDR3 size: 16 residues. CDR3 coding DNA: TGTGCCAGCAGCTTGACCCTGAGATCCAATAATTCACCCCTCCACTTT. This translates into CASSLTLRSNNSPLHF.

This clonotype is judged medium-sized. The chain couples TRBV18 to TRBJ2-1; a weak D match, TRBD2 (6 bases). The length of the CDR3 is 15 residues. Germline lookup yields CDR1 KGHSH and CDR2 LQKENI. The V gene lost 3 bases and the J gene lost 2 bases, with 11 bases spanning the gap. CDR3 bases: TGTGCCAGCTCACCTCCCGGGGAGGCCTACAATGAGCAGTTCTTC. Residues: CASSPPGEAYNEQFF. Using reference TRBV18 and TRBJ2-1 for the parts outside the CDR3, the full variable domain is NAGVMQNPRHLVRRRGQEARLRCSPMKGHSHVYWYRQLPEEGLKFMVYLQKENIIDESGMPKERFSAEFPKEGPSILRIQQVVRGDSAAYFCASSPPGEAYNEQFFGPGTRLTVL.

The CDR3 sequence: CASKRDPTGELFF. CDR3 nucleotides: TGCGCCAGTAAGAGGGACCCCACCGGGGAGCTGTTTTTT. This chain links TRBV5-1 with TRBJ2-2, with D perhaps being TRBD1 or TRBD2 (5 bases each). This CDR3 spans 13 amino acids. Germline V lookup: CDR1 SGHRS, CDR2 YFSETQ. The germline V and J ends were trimmed by 8 bases and 4 bases, with 12 bases remaining between them. Filled out from reference TRBV5-1 and TRBJ2-2, the complete variable domain reads KAGVTQTPRYLIKTRGQQVTLSCSPISGHRSVSWYQQTPGQGLQFLFEYFSETQRNKGNFPGRFSGRQFSNSRSEMNVSTLELGDSALYLCASKRDPTGELFFGEGSRLTVL.

This clonotype was picked up many times. V is TRBV7-9 and J is TRBJ2-1; a possible D gene is TRBD2 (6 bases). CDR1 is SEHNR, CDR2 FQNEAQ, per germline (reference sequence). V was clipped by 1 base and J by 4 bases, with 14 bases between them. The CDR3 contains 16 residues. The CDR3 protein is CASSLVSGTFYNEQFF. The CDR3 nucleotides are TGTGCCAGCAGCTTAGTGTCCGGGACTTTTTACAATGAGCAGTTCTTC.

This clonotype was detected many times. The V gene is TRBV7-3, the J gene TRBJ2-1; D could derive from TRBD1 or TRBD2 (6 bases each). Per germline, CDR1 SGHTA and CDR2 FQGTGA. The CDR3 extends over 15 amino acids. The V end was cut by 2 bases, the J end by 9 bases, with 17 bases between. CDR3 DNA: TGTGCCAGCAGCTTAGGAGGGGGAAGGCAAAGTGAGCAGTTCTTC. This gives the protein CASSLGGGRQSEQFF.

This clonotype is deemed medium-sized. The chain employs TRBV29-1 and TRBJ2-2, with a weak D call TRBD1 (6 bases). V lost 5 bases and J lost 6, with 16 bases in between. The CDR3 runs to 14 residues. Germline V gene lookup returns CDR1 SQVTM and CDR2 ANQGSEA. The CDR3 here is CSVPNTGQSGELFF. CDR3 DNA: TGCAGCGTTCCCAACACTGGACAGTCCGGGGAGCTGTTTTTT.

This clonotype showed up just a few times. The J gene is TRBJ1-2, the V gene TRBV15, with 9 bases matching TRBD1. V gave up 2 bases and J gave up 6 bases; unmatched junction bases: 10. This CDR3 has 16 amino acids. Germline V gene lookup returns CDR1 LNHNV and CDR2 YYDKDF (reference sequence). CDR3 DNA: TGTGCCACCAGCAGACCGGGACAGGGATTAATGGATGGCTACACCTTC. The encoded protein is CATSRPGQGLMDGYTF.

By proportion, this clonotype is medium-sized. This chain uses TRBV7-3 with TRBJ2-5; 11 bases align to TRBD1. Germline CDR1 and CDR2: SGHTA and FQGTGA. The CDR3 contains 16 residues. V dropped 5 bases and J dropped 6; count of bases not matched to a gene: 11. This CDR3 is CASSPTGTGGGQTQYF. The CDR3 bases are TGTGCCAGCAGCCCGACCGGGACAGGGGGTGGACAGACCCAGTACTTC.

This clonotype showed up many times. V usage is TRBV24-1 and J usage is TRBJ2-1; possibly TRBD2 for D (5 bases). The CDR3 is 14 residues long. The germline V and J ends were trimmed by 5 bases and 1 base, with 8 bases remaining between them. Germline CDR1 is KGHDR and CDR2 is SFDVKD. As DNA, the CDR3 is TGTGCCACCAGTGTCCGGGATTCCTACAATGAGCAGTTCTTC. Protein sequence: CATSVRDSYNEQFF.

This clonotype was seen ten or more times. The genes are TRBV20-1 and TRBJ2-5, with TRBD2 matching over 8 bases. V dropped 4 bases and J dropped 1; count of bases not matched to a gene: 2. This CDR3 contains 13 residues. Germline V gene lookup returns CDR1 DFQATT and CDR2 SNEGSKA (reference sequence). The CDR3 DNA sequence: TGCAGTGCTATACTAGCGGTCCAAGAGACCCAGTACTTC. As protein: CSAILAVQETQYF.

This clonotype was recorded at least ten times. The rearrangement links TRBV4-2 to TRBJ2-4; D is unclear. CDR3 length: 16 amino acids. Trimming took off 0 bases at V and 1 base at J, with 10 bases between the two ends. The germline V gene encodes CDR1 LGHNA and CDR2 YNFKEQ. The CDR3 coding sequence is TGTGCCAGCAGCCAAGAGGCCGGCAGCGCCAAAAACATTCAGTACTTC. Translated, it gives CASSQEAGSAKNIQYF.

This clonotype is medium-sized in the sample. The chain uses TRBV7-9 and TRBJ2-5; 8 nucleotides align to TRBD1. Germline CDR1 is SEHNR and CDR2 is FQNEAQ (reference sequence). The length of the CDR3 is 15 residues. J was trimmed by 9 bases and V by 5 bases; bases with no gene match: 14. CDR3 residues: CASSPLGQAAAAQYF. CDR3 nucleotide sequence: TGTGCCAGCAGCCCCCTGGGACAGGCGGCCGCGGCCCAGTACTTC.

There are many counts of this clonotype. The CDR3 nucleotides are TGTGCCAGCGTGGCCCCTGTGGACACTGAAGCTTTCTTT. It codes for CASVAPVDTEAFF. The chain links TRBV28 to TRBJ1-1, with no clear D. The germline gives CDR1 MDHEN, CDR2 SYDVKM. The V and J ends lost 8 bases and 3 bases respectively, with 13 bases between them. This CDR3 spans 13 amino acids.

This clonotype qualifies as medium-sized. The chain recombines TRBV6-6 with TRBJ1-2; possibly TRBD1 for D (6 bases). The CDR3 length is 14 residues. Germline V gives CDR1 MNHNY, CDR2 SVGAGI (reference sequence). The germline V and J ends were trimmed by 7 bases and 7 bases, with 19 bases remaining between them. In nucleotides, the CDR3 is TGTGCCAGCAACTACAACCAGGGACAAGGTGGCTACACCTTC. Translated, it gives CASNYNQGQGGYTF.

This clonotype is labeled medium-sized. The gene calls are TRBV20-1 and TRBJ2-2, with 10 bases aligning to TRBD2. Germline CDR1 is DFQATT and CDR2 is SNEGSKA (reference sequence). The CDR3 sequence is 17 residues long. V dropped 0 bases and J dropped 0; count of bases not matched to a gene: 4. The CDR3 DNA sequence: TGCAGTGCTAGAGAACTAGCGGGGTTCGCGAACACCGGGGAGCTGTTTTTT. The encoded protein is CSARELAGFANTGELFF.

This clonotype turned up a few times. The chain joins TRBV11-1 to TRBJ2-5; D is perhaps TRBD1 (6 bases). CDR1 is SGHAT and CDR2 is FQDESV in the germline V gene (reference sequence). The length of the CDR3 is 14 residues. V was trimmed by 8 bases and J by 7 bases, leaving 20 bases between them. The CDR3: CASRSDRMQGTQYF. The CDR3 nucleotides are TGTGCCAGCCGATCGGACAGAATGCAGGGGACCCAGTACTTC.

This clonotype is medium-sized within its sample. The chain joins TRBV7-2 to TRBJ2-3; no firm D call. The CDR3 is 14 amino acids. Looked up from germline, CDR1 is SGHTA and CDR2 is FQGNSA. The V and J ends lost 1 base and 1 base respectively, with 6 bases between them. The CDR3 sequence is CASSLDGRTDTQYF. CDR3 sequence (DNA): TGTGCCAGCAGCTTAGATGGTCGCACAGATACGCAGTATTTT.

This clonotype is medium-sized (0.01 to 0.1%) within its sample. V usage is TRBV20-1 and J usage is TRBJ2-5; D unclear. Germline CDR1 reads DFQATT; CDR2 reads SNEGSKA (reference sequence). There are 13 residues in the CDR3. The CDR3 coding sequence is TGCCAAACCGCCGGAGACTCCCAAGAGACCCAGTACTTC. Protein sequence: CQTAGDSQETQYF.